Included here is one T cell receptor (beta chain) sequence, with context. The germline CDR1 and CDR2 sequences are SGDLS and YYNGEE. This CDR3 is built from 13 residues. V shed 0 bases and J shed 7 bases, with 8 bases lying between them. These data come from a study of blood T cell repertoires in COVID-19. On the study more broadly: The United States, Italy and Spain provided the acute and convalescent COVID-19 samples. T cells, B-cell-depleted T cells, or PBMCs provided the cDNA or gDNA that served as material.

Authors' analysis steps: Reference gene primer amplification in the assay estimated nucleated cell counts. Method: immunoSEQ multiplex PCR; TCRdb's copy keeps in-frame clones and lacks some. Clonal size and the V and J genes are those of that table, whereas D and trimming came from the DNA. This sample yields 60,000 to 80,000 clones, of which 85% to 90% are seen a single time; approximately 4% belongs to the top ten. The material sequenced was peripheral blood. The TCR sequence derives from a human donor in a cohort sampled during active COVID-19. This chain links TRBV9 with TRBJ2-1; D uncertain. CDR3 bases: TGTGCCAGCAGCGTAGGAGGAAGAAATGAGCAGTTCTTC. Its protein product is CASSVGGRNEQFF.